The 7 T cell receptor beta chains given below trace back to one sample, sequenced in a study of high-grade serous ovarian cancer treatment subgroups (dated by TCRdb to the early 2020s). Tumor samples were obtained before definitive surgery or chemotherapy. The protocol used for the library was the immunoSEQ multiplex PCR assay. TCRdb holds this immuneACCESS table with in-frame rearrangements only. Some clones are missing; in checked studies, unresolved V genes explain under half, and the rest has no known cause. Counted in this sample were 15,000 or so clones; roughly nine tenths of them appeared once. The ten largest account for more than 6% of the sample. Sequencing was done on a sample of tumor tissue. The receptor set was obtained from a human donor with high-grade serous ovarian cancer.

The chain employs TRBV6-6 and TRBJ2-2; no reliable D call. V was pared by 0 bases and J by 5 bases, with 4 bases between. The CDR3 has 13 residues. The germline gives CDR1 MNHNY, CDR2 SVGAGI (reference sequence). CDR3 coding DNA: TGTGCCAGCAGTTACTCAGCGACCGGGGAGCTGTTTTTT. Protein product: CASSYSATGELFF.

V is TRBV7-7 and J is TRBJ2-1; D unclear. Trimming left V 1 base short and J 2 bases short, with 9 bases between. This CDR3 spans 15 amino acids. Germline V CDR1 and CDR2: SSHAT, FNYEAQ (reference sequence). Written as DNA, the CDR3 is TGTGCCAGCAGCTTAGGACAAGTCCCCTACAATGAGCAGTTCTTC. Amino acid sequence: CASSLGQVPYNEQFF.

The chain links TRBV18 to TRBJ2-2, with TRBD2 matching 12 bases. From germline, CDR1 is KGHSH and CDR2 LQKENI. The junction had 2 bases not matched to a gene; V was cut back by 2 bases and J by 4 bases. This CDR3 region has 16 residues. The chain's CDR3 is CASSPGLAGTTGELFF. DNA for the CDR3: TGTGCCAGCTCACCAGGACTAGCGGGGACCACCGGGGAGCTGTTTTTT.

V is TRBV12-5 and J is TRBJ1-2, with 10 bases that match TRBD1. Germline V gene sequence: CDR1 LGHNT, CDR2 FRNRAP. V shed 5 bases and J 8 bases; nucleotides not matched to a gene: 11. CDR3 length: 15 residues. CDR3 loop: CASGPPRGTGEGYTF. Here the CDR3 DNA reads TGTGCTAGTGGTCCCCCGCGAGGGACAGGGGAAGGCTACACCTTC.

V and J are TRBV7-9 and TRBJ1-4; tentatively, D is TRBD1 (5 bases). Germline V gene lookup returns CDR1 SEHNR and CDR2 FQNEAQ (reference sequence). The CDR3 runs 13 residues. Trimming removed 1 base from V and 12 bases from J, with 12 bases in between. In DNA, the CDR3 is TGTGCCAGCAGCTTAGGGGACCCGGGTGAACTGTTTTTT. Residues: CASSLGDPGELFF.

The rearrangement uses TRBV18 and TRBJ1-4; D is ambiguous. CDR3 length equals 18 residues. V was shortened by 1 base and J by 7 bases, with 22 bases between the two germline ends. CDR1 KGHSH and CDR2 LQKENI come from the germline V gene. The CDR3 is CASSPLILGQGEIEKLFF. The CDR3 nucleotides read TGTGCCAGCTCACCACTCATTCTCGGCCAAGGCGAAATTGAAAAACTGTTTTTT.

The chain joins TRBV15 to TRBJ2-5; the D is unclear. V lost 0 bases and J lost 5, with 7 bases in between. This CDR3 has 13 residues. Germline V gene lookup returns CDR1 LNHNV and CDR2 YYDKDF (reference sequence). The CDR3 sequence: CATSRDRMETQYF. The CDR3 DNA sequence: TGTGCCACCAGCAGAGATAGGATGGAGACCCAGTACTTC.